This T cell receptor (beta chain) originates from a study of control samples from healthy donors and cancer patients (dated by TCRdb to the early 2020s). Library preparation employed the immunoSEQ multiplex PCR assay. Drawn from immuneACCESS, this table holds only the in-frame rearrangements with V and J called that TCRdb kept. Clones are partly lost; checked studies trace under half to an unresolved V gene and leave the rest unexplained. For this sample the table gives some 120,000 clones, of which under 95% were detected only once. The ten largest clonotypes hold around 8.9% of the sample. V loses 3 bases at its end and J loses 3 bases; junction bases beyond the gene matches: 1. The germline V gene sets CDR1 to KGHSH and CDR2 to LQKENI. Including the terminal cysteine and phenylalanine, the CDR3 comprises 13 residues. CDR3 DNA is the only sequence kept; it has 39 bases, read in frame from the first base.

Regarding this clone: Its antigen has not been determined. Per-base qualities were not stored, and no clone one base away is much larger.

The source material was blood. This receptor was taken from a man between 18 and 29 years old in good health. The rearranged chain carries TRBV18 and TRBJ1-1, and 7 junctional nucleotides match TRBD1. DNA sequence: TGTGCCAGCTCACCCGACAGGGACACTGAAGCTTTCTTT. Translated, it reads CASSPDRDTEAFF.